This T cell receptor beta chain was sequenced for a study of patients and donors after allogeneic stem cell transplantation. Trimming took 5 bases from V and 4 from J, leaving 19 bases between them. This CDR3 has 15 residues. Germline loops: CDR1 SQVTM, CDR2 ANQGSEA. TCRdb redid the calling of the RT-PCR reads with MiXCR, one entry per CDR3 protein. This table has approximately 210,000 distinct CDR3 sequences, around 41% appearing once. This clonotype was observed a handful of times. Source material: blood, either unsorted or a sorted T cell fraction (not recorded which). This chain connects TRBV29-1 to TRBJ2-3, with D possibly matching TRBD2 (6 bases). The clonotype originates from a human donor who was either an allogeneic HSCT recipient or a stem cell or donor lymphocyte infusion donor (not recorded which). It is not recorded whose cells these are; they may come from a transplant donor. The chain's CDR3 is CSVRLAGRDADTQYF. The CDR3 region has the DNA TGCAGCGTTCGATTGGCAGGGCGGGACGCAGATACGCAGTATTTT.